This T cell receptor beta chain derives from a study of beta chain features in type 1 diabetes. Deletions cut 6 bases from V and 7 bases from J, with 12 bases between. The CDR3 consists of 12 residues. The germline gives CDR1 MDHEN, CDR2 SYDVKM. The study reverse transcribed the entire isolated RNA, so it sequenced expressed TCRB transcripts. Profiling relied on immunoSEQ multiplex PCR, and the TCRdb table lists in-frame clones only, not all of them. The table shows around 99,000 clones, with almost 40% occurring only once. This receptor was taken from a woman in her late teens or twenties in good health. The sequenced sample consisted of stem cell memory CD4+ T cells from blood. The V call is TRBV28, the J call TRBJ1-2; D uncertain. The CDR3 DNA reads as TGTGCCAGCAGCCTCCCCCTAAGTGGCTACACCTTC. It yields the protein CASSLPLSGYTF.